Following are 5 T cell receptor beta chains from one sample sequenced in a study of T cell clonality in common variable immunodeficiency. TCRdb keeps only in-frame clones here, not all; method: immunoSEQ multiplex PCR. Singletons are absent from the sample, which has around 39,000 clones. The specimen was peripheral blood mononuclear cells. The source is a person between 18 and 70 years old in good health.

This clone has at least ten counts. From the germline J gene comes the end of the CDR3, since the read stops 3 residues before it. The J gene is TRBJ1-5, the V gene TRBV20-1; D not resolved. The CDR3 loop spans 12 amino acids. Deletions cut 3 bases from V and 1 base from J, with 4 bases between. Germline CDR1 DFQATT, CDR2 SNEGSKA (reference sequence). The CDR3: CSARGSNQPQHF. The sequenced part of the CDR3 DNA is TGCAGTGCTAGGGGCAGCAATCAGCCC.

This clone occurred many times. The read terminates 3 residues ahead of where the CDR3 ends, so the germline J gene completes it. V and J are TRBV20-1 and TRBJ2-3; TRBD2 agrees at 8 bases. The CDR3 has 17 residues. V lost 0 bases to trimming and J lost 2 bases; unmatched junction nucleotides: 10. From germline, CDR1 is DFQATT and CDR2 SNEGSKA (reference sequence). Partial CDR3 DNA: TGCAGTGCTAGAGAGAGGAAACTAGCGGATTCCACAGATACG. This codes for CSARERKLADSTDT. The CDR3 in its entirety is CSARERKLADSTDTQYF.

In its sample, this clone was seen a few times. Read sequence stops 3 residues before the CDR3 end, and the germline J gene provides the missing end. The chain recombines TRBV18 with TRBJ1-6, with TRBD1 as a possible D gene (5 bases). The CDR3 spans 15 residues. Trimming took 0 bases from V and 10 from J, leaving 13 bases between them. Looked up from germline, CDR1 is KGHSH and CDR2 is LQKENI. The CDR3 protein is CASSPPWGDGSPLHF. The covered CDR3 bases are TGTGCCAGCTCACCACCCTGGGGGGACGGGTCACCC. Supplemented by reference TRBV18 and TRBJ1-6, the full variable domain reads NAGVMQNPRHLVRRRGQEARLRCSPMKGHSHVYWYRQLPEEGLKFMVYLQKENIIDESGMPKERFSAEFPKEGPSILRIQQVVRGDSAAYFCASSPPWGDGSPLHFGNGTRLTVT.

This clone was seen many times. Read data end 3 residues before the CDR3 end; the end is taken from the germline J gene. The V call is TRBV6-1, the J call TRBJ2-7; 11 bases agree with TRBD1. The germline CDR1 and CDR2 sequences are MNHNS and SASEGT. The CDR3 has 15 residues. J gave up 6 bases and V 4 bases, and 8 bases lay outside the gene matches. The part of the CDR3 DNA that was read is TGTGCCAGCAGTGGGACTAAGGGACAGGGGGGCGAG. Amino acid sequence: CASSGTKGQGGE. The whole CDR3 is CASSGTKGQGGEQYF.

In its sample, this clone was seen a few times. From the germline J gene comes the end of the CDR3, since the read stops 3 residues before it. J is TRBJ2-4 and V is TRBV7-8, with D possibly TRBD1 on 5 matching bases. CDR1 is SGHVS and CDR2 is FQNEAQ in the germline V gene. CDR3 size: 15 residues. CDR3 protein: CASSLAAGSNQPQYF. The DNA read from the CDR3 is TGTGCCAGCAGCTTAGCGGCAGGGTCCAATCAGCCT.